This TCR beta chain was observed in a study of T cells in Graves' hyperthyroidism and ophthalmopathy. Findings of the study overall: Also found in blood were most expanded thyroid clonotypes above 0.001.

Patients showing uncontrolled infection, other autoimmune disease, pregnancy or lactation were ineligible. As for this clonotype: Its specificity is not known.

Amplified TCR beta CDR3 regions came from RNA transcripts. A set of HTBI primers served as the primers for a first-round RT-PCR of the TCR CDR3. TCRdb re-called the multiplex PCR reads with MiXCR, one entry per CDR3 protein. The profile shows more than 550,000 distinct CDR3 sequences, 15% to 20% of them singletons. Sequencing was done on a sample of blood. The receptor's source is a man between 50 and 59 years old with Graves' hyperthyroidism.

The CDR3 DNA reads TGTGCCACCAGTGTAGGGACAGAAATTCGCAATGAGCAGTTCTTC. Residues: CATSVGTEIRNEQFF. The chain uses TRBV24-1 and TRBJ2-1; TRBD1 matches 7 bases. The V gene's germline CDR1 is KGHDR and CDR2 SFDVKD. V gave up 5 bases and J gave up 6 bases; unmatched junction bases: 9. The CDR3 covers 15 residues.